This T cell receptor beta chain came from a study of blood T cell repertoires in COVID-19. Study summary: PBMCs, B-cell-depleted T cells, or T cells were the source of the cDNA or gDNA that made up the material.

The CDR3 is made up of 14 amino acids. V shed 7 bases and J shed 2 bases, with 14 bases lying between them. CDR1 and CDR2 from the germline V gene are LGHDT and YNNKEL (reference sequence). Sequencing used immunoSEQ multiplex PCR; TCRdb keeps in-frame clones, though not all of them. The sample carries around 240,000 clones, 80% to 90% recorded once. The study recruited exposed participants who had met a COVID-19 case within 2 weeks before entry. The sequencing sample was made of PBMCs or T cells enriched from blood (not recorded which). This TCR was recovered from a man aged 45 to 65 who had been exposed to COVID-19. V is TRBV3-1 (or the pseudogene TRBV3-2) and J is TRBJ1-2; no clear D gene. The CDR3 region has the DNA TGTGCCAGCAACCGGGGTCCGGAAAACTATGGCTACACCTTC. This translates into CASNRGPENYGYTF.